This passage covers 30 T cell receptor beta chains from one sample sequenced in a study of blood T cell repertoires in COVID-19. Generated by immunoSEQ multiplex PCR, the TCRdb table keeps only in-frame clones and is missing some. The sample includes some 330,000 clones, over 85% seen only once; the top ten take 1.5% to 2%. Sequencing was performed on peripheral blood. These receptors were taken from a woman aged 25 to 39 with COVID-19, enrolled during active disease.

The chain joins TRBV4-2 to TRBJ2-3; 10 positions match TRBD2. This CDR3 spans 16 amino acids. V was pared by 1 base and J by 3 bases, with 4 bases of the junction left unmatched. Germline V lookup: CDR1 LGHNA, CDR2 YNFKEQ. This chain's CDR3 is CASSQAPAGGTDTQYF. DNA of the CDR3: TGTGCCAGCAGCCAAGCCCCAGCGGGGGGGACAGATACGCAGTATTTT.

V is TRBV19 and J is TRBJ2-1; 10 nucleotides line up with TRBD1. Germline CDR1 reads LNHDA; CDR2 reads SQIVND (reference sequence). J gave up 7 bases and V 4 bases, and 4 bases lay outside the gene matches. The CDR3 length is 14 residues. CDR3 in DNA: TGTGCCAGTAGTACGGACAGGGGGTTTAATGAGCAGTTCTTC. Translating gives CASSTDRGFNEQFF.

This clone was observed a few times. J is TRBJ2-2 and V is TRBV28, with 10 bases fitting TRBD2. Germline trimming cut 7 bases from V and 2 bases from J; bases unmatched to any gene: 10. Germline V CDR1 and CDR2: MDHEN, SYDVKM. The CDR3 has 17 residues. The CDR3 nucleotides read TGTGCCAGCACCCCAGGATCTAGCGGGGGTAACACCGGGGAGCTGTTTTTT. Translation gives CASTPGSSGGNTGELFF.

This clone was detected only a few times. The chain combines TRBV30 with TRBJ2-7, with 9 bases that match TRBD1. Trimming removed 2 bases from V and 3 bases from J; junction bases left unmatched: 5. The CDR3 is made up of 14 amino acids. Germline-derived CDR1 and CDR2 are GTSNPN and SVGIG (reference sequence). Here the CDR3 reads CAWSTGTGNYEQYF. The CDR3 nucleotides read TGTGCCTGGAGTACCGGGACAGGGAACTACGAGCAGTACTTC.

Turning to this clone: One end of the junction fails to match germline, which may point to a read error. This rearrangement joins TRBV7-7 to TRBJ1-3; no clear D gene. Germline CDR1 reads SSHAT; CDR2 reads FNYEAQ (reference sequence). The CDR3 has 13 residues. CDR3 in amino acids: CASSPAGANTIYF. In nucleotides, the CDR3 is TGTGCTAGCAGCCCCGCGGGCGCAAACACCATATATTTT.

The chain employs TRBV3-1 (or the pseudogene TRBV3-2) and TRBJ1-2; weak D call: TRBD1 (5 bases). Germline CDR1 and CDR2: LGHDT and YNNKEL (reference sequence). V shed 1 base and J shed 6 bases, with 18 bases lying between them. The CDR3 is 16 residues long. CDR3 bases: TGTGCCAGCAGCCAAGTTCGGGGGGTAAGTCGCGATGGCTACACCTTC. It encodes CASSQVRGVSRDGYTF.

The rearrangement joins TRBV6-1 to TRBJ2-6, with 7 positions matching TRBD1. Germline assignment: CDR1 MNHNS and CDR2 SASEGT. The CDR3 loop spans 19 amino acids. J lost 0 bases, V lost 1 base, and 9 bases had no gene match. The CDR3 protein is CASSEEGAGFHSGANVLTF. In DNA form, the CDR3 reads TGTGCCAGCAGTGAAGAGGGGGCAGGGTTCCACTCTGGGGCCAACGTCCTGACTTTC.

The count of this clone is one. The CDR3 is CASSHLTGVGLIQYF. The CDR3 DNA follows: TGTGCCAGTAGCCACCTTACAGGGGTAGGGCTCATTCAGTACTTC. This chain connects TRBV19 to TRBJ2-4; TRBD1 matches 7 bases. This CDR3 region has 15 residues. With 6 bases clipped from V and 9 bases from J, the junction kept 14 bases outside the gene matches. CDR1 is LNHDA, CDR2 SQIVND, per germline (reference sequence).

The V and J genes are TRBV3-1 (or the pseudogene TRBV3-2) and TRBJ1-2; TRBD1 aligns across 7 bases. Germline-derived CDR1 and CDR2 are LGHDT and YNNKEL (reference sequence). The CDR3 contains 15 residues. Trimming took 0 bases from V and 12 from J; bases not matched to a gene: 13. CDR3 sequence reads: CASSQEGSQKGGHTF. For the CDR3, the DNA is TGTGCCAGCAGCCAAGAGGGATCCCAAAAAGGGGGCCACACCTTC.

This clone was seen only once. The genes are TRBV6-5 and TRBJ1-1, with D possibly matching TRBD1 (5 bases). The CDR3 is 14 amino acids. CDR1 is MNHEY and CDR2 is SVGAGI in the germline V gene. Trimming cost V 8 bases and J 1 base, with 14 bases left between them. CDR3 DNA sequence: TGTGCCAGCCTTGGGGGGGGGAAGAACACTGAAGCTTTCTTT. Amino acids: CASLGGGKNTEAFF.

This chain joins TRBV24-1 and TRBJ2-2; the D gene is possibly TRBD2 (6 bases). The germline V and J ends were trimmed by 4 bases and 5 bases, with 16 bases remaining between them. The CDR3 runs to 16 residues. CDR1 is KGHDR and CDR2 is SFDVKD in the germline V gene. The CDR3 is CATSEPVRAGTGELFF. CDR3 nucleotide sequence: TGTGCCACCAGTGAACCGGTGCGAGCGGGTACCGGGGAGCTGTTTTTT.

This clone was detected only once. The CDR3 DNA is TGTGCCAGCAGCCCCGACAGGGTTACTAACTATGGCTACACCTTC. It translates to CASSPDRVTNYGYTF. This chain uses TRBV5-4 with TRBJ1-2, with 7 bases identical to TRBD1. Germline loops: CDR1 SGHNT, CDR2 YYREEE (reference sequence). The J segment lost 0 bases and the V segment lost 4 bases, leaving 6 bases of the junction unmatched. The CDR3 length is 15 residues. Looking up the rest from reference TRBV5-4 and TRBJ1-2 gives the full variable domain: ETGVTQSPTHLIKTRGQQVTLRCSSQSGHNTVSWYQQALGQGPQFIFQYYREEENGRGNFPPRFSGLQFPNYSSELNVNALELDDSALYLCASSPDRVTNYGYTFGSGTRLTVV.

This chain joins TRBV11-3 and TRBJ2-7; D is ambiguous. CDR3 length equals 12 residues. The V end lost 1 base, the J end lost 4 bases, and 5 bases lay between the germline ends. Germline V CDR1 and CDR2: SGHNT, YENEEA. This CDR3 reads CASSLGRYEQYF. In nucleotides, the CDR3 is TGTGCCAGCAGCTTAGGCCGGTACGAGCAGTACTTC.

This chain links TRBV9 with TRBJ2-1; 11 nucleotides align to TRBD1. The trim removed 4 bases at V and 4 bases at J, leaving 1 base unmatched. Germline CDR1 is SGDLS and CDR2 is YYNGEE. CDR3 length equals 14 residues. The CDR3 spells CASSRDRGYNEQFF. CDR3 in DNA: TGTGCCAGCAGCCGGGACAGGGGGTACAATGAGCAGTTCTTC.

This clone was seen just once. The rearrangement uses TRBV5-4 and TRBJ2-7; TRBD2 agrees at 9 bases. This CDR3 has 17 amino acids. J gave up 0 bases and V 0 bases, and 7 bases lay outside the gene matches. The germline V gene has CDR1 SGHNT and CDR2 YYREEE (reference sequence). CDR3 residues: CASSLVSLAGISYEQYF. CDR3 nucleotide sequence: TGTGCCAGCAGCTTGGTGTCTCTAGCGGGGATCTCCTACGAGCAGTACTTC.

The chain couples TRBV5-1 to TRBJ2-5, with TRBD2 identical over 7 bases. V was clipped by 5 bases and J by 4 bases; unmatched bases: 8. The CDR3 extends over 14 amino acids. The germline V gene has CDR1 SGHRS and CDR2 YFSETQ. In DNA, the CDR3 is TGCGCCAGCAGTTCTAGACTAGCTGGAGAGACCCAGTACTTC. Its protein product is CASSSRLAGETQYF.

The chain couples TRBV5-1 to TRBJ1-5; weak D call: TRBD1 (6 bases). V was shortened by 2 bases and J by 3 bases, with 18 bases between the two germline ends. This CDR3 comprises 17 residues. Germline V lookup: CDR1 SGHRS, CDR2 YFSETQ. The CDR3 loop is CASSFYDRPSFNQPQHF. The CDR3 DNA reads TGCGCCAGCAGCTTTTATGACAGGCCTTCTTTCAATCAGCCCCAGCATTTT. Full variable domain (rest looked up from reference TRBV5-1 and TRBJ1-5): KAGVTQTPRYLIKTRGQQVTLSCSPISGHRSVSWYQQTPGQGLQFLFEYFSETQRNKGNFPGRFSGRQFSNSRSEMNVSTLELGDSALYLCASSFYDRPSFNQPQHFGDGTRLSIL.

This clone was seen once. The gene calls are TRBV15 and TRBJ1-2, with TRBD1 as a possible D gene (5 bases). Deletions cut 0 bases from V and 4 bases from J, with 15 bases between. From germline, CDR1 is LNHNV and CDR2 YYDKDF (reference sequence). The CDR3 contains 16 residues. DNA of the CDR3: TGTGCCACCAGCAGAGATCGGCAGGGAATGAGCTATGGCTACACCTTC. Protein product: CATSRDRQGMSYGYTF. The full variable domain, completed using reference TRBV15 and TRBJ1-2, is DAMVIQNPRYQVTQFGKPVTLSCSQTLNHNVMYWYQQKSSQAPKLLFHYYDKDFNNEADTPDNFQSRRPNTSFCFLDIRSPGLGDTAMYLCATSRDRQGMSYGYTFGSGTRLTVV.

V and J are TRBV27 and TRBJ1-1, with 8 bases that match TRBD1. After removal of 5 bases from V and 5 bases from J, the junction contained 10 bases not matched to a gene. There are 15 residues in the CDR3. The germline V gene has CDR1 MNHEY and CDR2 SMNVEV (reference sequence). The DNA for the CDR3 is TGTGCCAGCAGTCCCGGACAGGGAGGGGAAACTGAAGCTTTCTTT. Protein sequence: CASSPGQGGETEAFF.

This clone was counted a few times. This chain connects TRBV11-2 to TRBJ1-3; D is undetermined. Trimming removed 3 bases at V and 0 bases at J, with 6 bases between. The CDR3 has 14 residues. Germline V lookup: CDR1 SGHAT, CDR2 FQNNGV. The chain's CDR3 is CASSLARSGNTIYF. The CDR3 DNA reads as TGTGCCAGCAGCTTGGCACGCTCTGGAAACACCATATATTTT.

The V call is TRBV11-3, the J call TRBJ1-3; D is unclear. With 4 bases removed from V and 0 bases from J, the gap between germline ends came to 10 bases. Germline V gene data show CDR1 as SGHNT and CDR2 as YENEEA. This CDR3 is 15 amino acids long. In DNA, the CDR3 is TGTGCCAGCAGCTCAACTAGGAGCTCTGGAAACACCATATATTTT. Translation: CASSSTRSSGNTIYF.

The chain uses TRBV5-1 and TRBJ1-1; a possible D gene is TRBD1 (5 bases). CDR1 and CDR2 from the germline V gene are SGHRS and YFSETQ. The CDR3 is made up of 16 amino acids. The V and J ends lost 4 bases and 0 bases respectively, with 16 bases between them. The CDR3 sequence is CASSLLTGGMNTEAFF. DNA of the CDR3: TGCGCCAGCAGCCTACTTACGGGGGGGATGAACACTGAAGCTTTCTTT.

The CDR3 DNA reads as TGCAGCGTAATCGGGACAGGGGATCAGCCCCAGCATTTT. Protein: CSVIGTGDQPQHF. This rearrangement joins TRBV29-1 to TRBJ1-5; TRBD1 matches at 10 bases. CDR1 and CDR2 from the germline V gene are SQVTM and ANQGSEA. V was clipped by 6 bases and J by 5 bases; unmatched bases: 4. The CDR3 has 13 residues.

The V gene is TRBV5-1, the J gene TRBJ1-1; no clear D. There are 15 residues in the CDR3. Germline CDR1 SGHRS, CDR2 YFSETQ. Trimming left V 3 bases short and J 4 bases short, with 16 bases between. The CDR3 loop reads CASSWVGGEITEAFF. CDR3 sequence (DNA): TGCGCCAGCAGCTGGGTCGGCGGGGAAATCACTGAAGCTTTCTTT.

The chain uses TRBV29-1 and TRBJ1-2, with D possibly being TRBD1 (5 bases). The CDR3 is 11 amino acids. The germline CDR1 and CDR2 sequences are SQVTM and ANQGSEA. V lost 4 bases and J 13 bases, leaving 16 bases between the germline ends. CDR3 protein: CSVVSQGLLTF. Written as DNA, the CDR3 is TGCAGCGTTGTCTCCCAGGGCCTCCTCACCTTC. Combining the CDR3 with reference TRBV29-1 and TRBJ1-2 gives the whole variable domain SAVISQKPSRDICQRGTSLTIQCQVDSQVTMMFWYRQQPGQSLTLIATANQGSEATYESGFVIDKFPISRPNLTFSTLTVSNMSPEDSSIYLCSVVSQGLLTFGSGTRLTVV.

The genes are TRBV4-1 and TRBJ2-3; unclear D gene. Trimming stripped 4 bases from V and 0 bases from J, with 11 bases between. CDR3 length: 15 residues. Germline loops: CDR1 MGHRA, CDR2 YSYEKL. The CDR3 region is CASSPGYSSTDTQYF. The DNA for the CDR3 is TGCGCCAGCAGCCCCGGGTACTCCAGCACAGATACGCAGTATTTT.

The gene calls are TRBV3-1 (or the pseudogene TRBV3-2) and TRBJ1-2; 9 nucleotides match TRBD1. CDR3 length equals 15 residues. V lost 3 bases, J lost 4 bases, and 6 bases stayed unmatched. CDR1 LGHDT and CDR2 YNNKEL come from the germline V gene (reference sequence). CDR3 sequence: CASSQGQGLGYGYTF. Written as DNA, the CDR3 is TGTGCCAGCAGCCAGGGACAGGGTTTAGGCTATGGCTACACCTTC.

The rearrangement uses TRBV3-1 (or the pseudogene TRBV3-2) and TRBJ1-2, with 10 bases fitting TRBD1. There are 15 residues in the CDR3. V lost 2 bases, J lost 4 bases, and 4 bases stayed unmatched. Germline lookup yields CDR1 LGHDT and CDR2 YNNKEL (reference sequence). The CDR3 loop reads CASSQTRDRGYGYTF. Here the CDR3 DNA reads TGTGCCAGCAGCCAAACCCGGGACAGGGGCTATGGCTACACCTTC.

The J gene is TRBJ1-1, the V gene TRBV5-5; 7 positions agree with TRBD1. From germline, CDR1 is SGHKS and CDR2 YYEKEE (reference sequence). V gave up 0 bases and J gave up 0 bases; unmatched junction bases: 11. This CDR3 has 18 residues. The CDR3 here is CASSLVGGRYSLNTEAFF. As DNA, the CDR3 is TGTGCCAGCAGCTTGGTAGGGGGCCGTTATTCTTTGAACACTGAAGCTTTCTTT.

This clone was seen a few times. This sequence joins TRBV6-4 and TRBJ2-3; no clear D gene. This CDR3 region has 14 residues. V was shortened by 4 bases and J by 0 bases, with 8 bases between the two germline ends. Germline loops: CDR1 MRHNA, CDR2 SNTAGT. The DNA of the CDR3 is TGTGCCAGCAGTGGAGACACGAGCACAGATACGCAGTATTTT. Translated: CASSGDTSTDTQYF.